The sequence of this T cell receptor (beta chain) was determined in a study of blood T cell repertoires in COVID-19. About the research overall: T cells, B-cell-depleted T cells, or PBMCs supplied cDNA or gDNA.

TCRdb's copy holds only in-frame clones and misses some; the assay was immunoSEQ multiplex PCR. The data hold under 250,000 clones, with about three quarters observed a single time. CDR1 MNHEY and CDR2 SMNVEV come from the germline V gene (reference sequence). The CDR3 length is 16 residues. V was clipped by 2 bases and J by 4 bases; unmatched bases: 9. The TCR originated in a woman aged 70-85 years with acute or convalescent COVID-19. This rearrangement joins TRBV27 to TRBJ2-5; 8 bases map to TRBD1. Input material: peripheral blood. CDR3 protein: CASSLRTGTGIETQYF. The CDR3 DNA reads TGTGCCAGCAGTTTAAGGACAGGGACGGGTATAGAGACCCAGTACTTC.